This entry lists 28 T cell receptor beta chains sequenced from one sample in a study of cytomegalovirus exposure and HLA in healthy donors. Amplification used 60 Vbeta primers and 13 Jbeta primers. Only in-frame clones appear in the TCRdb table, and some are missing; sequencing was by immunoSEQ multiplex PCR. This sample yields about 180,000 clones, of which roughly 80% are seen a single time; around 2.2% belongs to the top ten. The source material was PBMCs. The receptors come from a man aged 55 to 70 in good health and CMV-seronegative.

The CDR3 reads CASTLRDRNQPQHF. CDR3 DNA sequence: TGCGCCAGCACCCTCCGGGACAGGAATCAGCCCCAGCATTTT. The V gene is TRBV10-2, the J gene TRBJ1-5; 8 bases line up with TRBD1. There are 14 residues in the CDR3. Trimming removed 7 bases from V and 4 bases from J; junction bases left unmatched: 6. Germline V gene sequence: CDR1 WSHSY, CDR2 SAAADI.

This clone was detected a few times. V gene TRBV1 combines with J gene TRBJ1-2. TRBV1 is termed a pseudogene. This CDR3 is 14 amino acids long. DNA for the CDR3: TGCACCAGCAGCCATGGAGGAATCCCTTATGGCTACACCTTC. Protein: CTSSHGGIPYGYTF.

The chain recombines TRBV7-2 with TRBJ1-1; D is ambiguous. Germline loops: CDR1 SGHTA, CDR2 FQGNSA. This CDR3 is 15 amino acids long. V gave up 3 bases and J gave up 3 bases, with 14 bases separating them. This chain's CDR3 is CASSFGRGRYTEAFF. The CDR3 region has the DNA TGTGCCAGCAGCTTTGGGAGAGGACGGTACACTGAAGCTTTCTTT.

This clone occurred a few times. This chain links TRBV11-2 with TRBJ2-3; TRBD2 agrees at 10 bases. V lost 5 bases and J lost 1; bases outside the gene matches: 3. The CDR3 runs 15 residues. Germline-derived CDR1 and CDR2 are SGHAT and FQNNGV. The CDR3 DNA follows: TGTGCCAGCAGCCCGGGGACTAGCGGCACAGATACGCAGTATTTT. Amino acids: CASSPGTSGTDTQYF.

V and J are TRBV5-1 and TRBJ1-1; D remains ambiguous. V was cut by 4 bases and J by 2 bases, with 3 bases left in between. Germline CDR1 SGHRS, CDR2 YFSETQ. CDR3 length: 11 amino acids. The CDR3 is CASSLNTEAFF. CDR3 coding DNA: TGCGCCAGCAGCCTTAACACTGAAGCTTTCTTT.

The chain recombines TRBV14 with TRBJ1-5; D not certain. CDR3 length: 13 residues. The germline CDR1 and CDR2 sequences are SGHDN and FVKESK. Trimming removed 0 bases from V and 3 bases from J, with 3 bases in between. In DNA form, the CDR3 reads TGTGCCAGCAGCCAAGACTACAATCAGCCCCAGCATTTT. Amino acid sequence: CASSQDYNQPQHF.

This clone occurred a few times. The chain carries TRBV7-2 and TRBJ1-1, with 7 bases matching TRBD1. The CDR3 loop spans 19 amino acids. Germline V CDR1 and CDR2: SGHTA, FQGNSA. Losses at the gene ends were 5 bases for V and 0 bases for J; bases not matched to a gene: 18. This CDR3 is CASSPFYGTASLMNTEAFF. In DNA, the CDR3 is TGTGCCAGCAGCCCATTCTACGGGACAGCTTCCCTTATGAACACTGAAGCTTTCTTT.

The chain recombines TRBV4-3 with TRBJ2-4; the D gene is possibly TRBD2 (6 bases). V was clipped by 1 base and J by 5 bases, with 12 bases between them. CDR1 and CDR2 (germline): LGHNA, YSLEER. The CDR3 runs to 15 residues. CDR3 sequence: CASSQGRSGENIQYF. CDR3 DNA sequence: TGCGCCAGCAGCCAAGGACGATCGGGGGAAAACATTCAGTACTTC.

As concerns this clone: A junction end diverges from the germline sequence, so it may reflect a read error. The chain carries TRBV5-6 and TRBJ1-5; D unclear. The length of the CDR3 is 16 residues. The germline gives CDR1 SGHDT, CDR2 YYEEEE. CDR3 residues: CASSGGLEGPEQPQNF. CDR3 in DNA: TGTGCCAGCAGCGGAGGGCTAGAAGGCCCAGAACAGCCCCAGAATTTT. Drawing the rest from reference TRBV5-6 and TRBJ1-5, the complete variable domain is DAGVTQSPTHLIKTRGQQVTLRCSPKSGHDTVSWYQQALGQGPQFIFQYYEEEERQRGNFPDRFSGHQFPNYSSELNVNALLLGDSALYLCASSGGLEGPEQPQNFGDGTRLSIL.

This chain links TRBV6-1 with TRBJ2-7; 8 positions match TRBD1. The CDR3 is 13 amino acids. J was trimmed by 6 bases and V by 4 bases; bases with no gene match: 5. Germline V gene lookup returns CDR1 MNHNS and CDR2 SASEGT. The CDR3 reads CASSAGQAVEQYF. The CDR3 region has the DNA TGTGCCAGCAGTGCGGGACAGGCGGTCGAGCAGTACTTC.

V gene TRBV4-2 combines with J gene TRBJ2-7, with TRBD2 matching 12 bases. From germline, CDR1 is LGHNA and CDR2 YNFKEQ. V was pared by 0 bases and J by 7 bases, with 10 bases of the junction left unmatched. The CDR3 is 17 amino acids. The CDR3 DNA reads TGTGCCAGCAGCCAAGAACCTACTAGCGGGGGGCTTGGTGAGCAGTACTTC. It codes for CASSQEPTSGGLGEQYF.

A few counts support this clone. The CDR3 nucleotides are TGCGCCAGCAGCCAAAATCCAGGGTCCGGGGAGCTGTTTTTT. This sequence encodes CASSQNPGSGELFF. The gene calls are TRBV4-3 and TRBJ2-2; D is possibly TRBD1 (5 bases). Trimming took 2 bases from V and 6 from J, leaving 10 bases between them. Germline assignment: CDR1 LGHNA and CDR2 YSLEER. The CDR3 loop spans 14 amino acids.

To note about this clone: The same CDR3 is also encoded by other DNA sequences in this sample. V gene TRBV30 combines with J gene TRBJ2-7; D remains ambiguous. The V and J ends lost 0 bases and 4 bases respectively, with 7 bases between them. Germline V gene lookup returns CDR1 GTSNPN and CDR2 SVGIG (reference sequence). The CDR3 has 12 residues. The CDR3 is CAWSVGRYEQYF. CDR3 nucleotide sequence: TGTGCCTGGAGTGTCGGCAGGTACGAGCAGTACTTC.

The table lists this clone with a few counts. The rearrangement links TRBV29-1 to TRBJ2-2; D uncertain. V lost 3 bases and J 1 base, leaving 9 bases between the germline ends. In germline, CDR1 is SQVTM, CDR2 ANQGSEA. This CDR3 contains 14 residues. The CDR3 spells CSVEGARNTGELFF. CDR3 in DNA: TGCAGCGTTGAGGGCGCGAGGAACACCGGGGAGCTGTTTTTT.

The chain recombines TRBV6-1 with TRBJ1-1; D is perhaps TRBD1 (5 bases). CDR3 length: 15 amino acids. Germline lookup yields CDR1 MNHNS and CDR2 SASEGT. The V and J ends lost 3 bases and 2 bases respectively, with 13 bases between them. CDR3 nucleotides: TGTGCCAGCAGTGATGCGCGGGGGACTAACACTGAAGCTTTCTTT. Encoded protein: CASSDARGTNTEAFF.

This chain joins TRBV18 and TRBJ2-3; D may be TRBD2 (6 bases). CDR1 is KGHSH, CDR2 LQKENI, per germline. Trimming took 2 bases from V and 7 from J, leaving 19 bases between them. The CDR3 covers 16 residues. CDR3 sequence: CASSPGTSKLGNTQYF. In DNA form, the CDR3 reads TGTGCCAGCTCACCAGGGACTTCCAAGTTGGGGAATACGCAGTATTTT.

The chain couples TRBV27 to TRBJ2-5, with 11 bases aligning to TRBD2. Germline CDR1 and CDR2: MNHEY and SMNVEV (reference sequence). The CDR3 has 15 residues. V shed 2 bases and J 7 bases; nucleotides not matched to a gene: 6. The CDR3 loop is CASSLGTSGRGTQYF. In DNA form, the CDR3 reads TGTGCCAGCAGTTTAGGGACTAGCGGAAGGGGGACCCAGTACTTC.

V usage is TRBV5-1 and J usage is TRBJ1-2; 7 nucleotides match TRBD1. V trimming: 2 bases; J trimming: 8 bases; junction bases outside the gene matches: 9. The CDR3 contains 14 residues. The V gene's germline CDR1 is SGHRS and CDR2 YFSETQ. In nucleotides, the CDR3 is TGCGCCAGCAGCTTACAGATTGGCAGGGGGGGCTACACCTTC. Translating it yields CASSLQIGRGGYTF. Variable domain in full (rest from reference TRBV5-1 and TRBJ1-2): KAGVTQTPRYLIKTRGQQVTLSCSPISGHRSVSWYQQTPGQGLQFLFEYFSETQRNKGNFPGRFSGRQFSNSRSEMNVSTLELGDSALYLCASSLQIGRGGYTFGSGTRLTVV.

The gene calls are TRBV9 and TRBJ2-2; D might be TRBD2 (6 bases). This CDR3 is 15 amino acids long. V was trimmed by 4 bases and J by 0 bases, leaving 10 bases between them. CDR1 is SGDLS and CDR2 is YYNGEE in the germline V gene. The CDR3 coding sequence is TGTGCCAGCAGCCCTCGCGGGGCGAACACCGGGGAGCTGTTTTTT. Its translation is CASSPRGANTGELFF.

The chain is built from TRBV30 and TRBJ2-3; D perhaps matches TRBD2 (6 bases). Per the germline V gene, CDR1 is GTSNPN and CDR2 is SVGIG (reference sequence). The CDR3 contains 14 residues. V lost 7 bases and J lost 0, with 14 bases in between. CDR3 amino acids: CASGTPESTDTQYF. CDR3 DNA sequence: TGTGCCTCCGGGACTCCAGAAAGCACAGATACGCAGTATTTT.

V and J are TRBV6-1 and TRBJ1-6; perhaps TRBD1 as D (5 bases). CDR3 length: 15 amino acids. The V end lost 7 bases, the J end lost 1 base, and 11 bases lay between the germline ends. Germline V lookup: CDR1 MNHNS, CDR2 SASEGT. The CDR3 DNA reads TGTGCCAGCAATAGAGACAGTTCCTATAATTCACCCCTCCACTTT. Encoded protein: CASNRDSSYNSPLHF.

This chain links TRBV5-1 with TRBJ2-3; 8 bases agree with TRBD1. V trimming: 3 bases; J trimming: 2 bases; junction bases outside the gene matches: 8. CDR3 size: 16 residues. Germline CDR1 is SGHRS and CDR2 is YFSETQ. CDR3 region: CASSSPGQGATDTQYF. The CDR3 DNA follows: TGCGCCAGCAGCTCACCTGGACAGGGAGCCACAGATACGCAGTATTTT.

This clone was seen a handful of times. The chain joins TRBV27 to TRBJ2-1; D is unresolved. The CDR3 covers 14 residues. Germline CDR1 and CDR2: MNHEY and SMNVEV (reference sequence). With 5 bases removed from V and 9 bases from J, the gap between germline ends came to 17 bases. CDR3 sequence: CASSPHFVPSEQFF. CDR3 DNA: TGTGCCAGCAGTCCCCATTTCGTTCCCAGTGAGCAGTTCTTC.

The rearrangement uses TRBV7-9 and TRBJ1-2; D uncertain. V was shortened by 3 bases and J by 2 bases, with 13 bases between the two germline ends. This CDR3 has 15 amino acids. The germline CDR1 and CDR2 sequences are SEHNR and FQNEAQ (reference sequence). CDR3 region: CASSFVGQSNYGYTF. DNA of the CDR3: TGTGCCAGCAGCTTCGTTGGCCAGTCAAACTATGGCTACACCTTC.

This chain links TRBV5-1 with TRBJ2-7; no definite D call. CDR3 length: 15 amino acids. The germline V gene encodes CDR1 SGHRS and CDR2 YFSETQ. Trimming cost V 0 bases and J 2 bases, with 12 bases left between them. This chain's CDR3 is CASSLVIGGTYEQYF. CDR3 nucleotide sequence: TGCGCCAGCAGCTTGGTGATCGGCGGTACCTACGAGCAGTACTTC.

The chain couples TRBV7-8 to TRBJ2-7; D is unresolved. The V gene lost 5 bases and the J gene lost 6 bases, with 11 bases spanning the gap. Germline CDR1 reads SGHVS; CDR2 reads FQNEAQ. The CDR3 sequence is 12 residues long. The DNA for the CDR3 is TGTGCCAGCAGCCTCATCGCGTCCGAGCAGTACTTC. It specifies CASSLIASEQYF.

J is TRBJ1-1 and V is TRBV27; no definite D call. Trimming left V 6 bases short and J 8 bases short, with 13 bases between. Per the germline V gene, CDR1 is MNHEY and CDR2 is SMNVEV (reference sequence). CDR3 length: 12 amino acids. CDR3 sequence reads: CASSRGSNEAFF. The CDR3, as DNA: TGTGCCAGCAGCCGCGGTTCTAACGAAGCTTTCTTT.

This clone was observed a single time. The CDR3 DNA reads TGTGCCACCGAAGGTAGCGGGAGGTTAGAGACCCAGTACTTC. The encoded protein is CATEGSGRLETQYF. The chain couples TRBV13 to TRBJ2-5; 10 bases map to TRBD2. The V segment lost 10 bases and the J segment 4 bases; nucleotides outside the gene matches: 9. CDR3 length: 14 residues. In germline, CDR1 is PRHDT, CDR2 FYEKMQ (reference sequence).